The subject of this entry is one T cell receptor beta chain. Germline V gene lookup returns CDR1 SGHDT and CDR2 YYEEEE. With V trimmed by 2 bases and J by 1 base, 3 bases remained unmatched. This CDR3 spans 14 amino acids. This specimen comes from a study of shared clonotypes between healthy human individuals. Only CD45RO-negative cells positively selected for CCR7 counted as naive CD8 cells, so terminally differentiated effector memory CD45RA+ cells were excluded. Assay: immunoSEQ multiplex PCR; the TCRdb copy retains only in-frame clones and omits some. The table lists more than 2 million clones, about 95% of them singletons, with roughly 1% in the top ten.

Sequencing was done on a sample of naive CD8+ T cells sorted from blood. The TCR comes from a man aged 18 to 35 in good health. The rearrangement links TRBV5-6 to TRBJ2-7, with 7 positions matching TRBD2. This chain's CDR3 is CASSFAGASYEQYF. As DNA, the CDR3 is TGTGCCAGCAGCTTCGCGGGAGCTTCCTACGAGCAGTACTTC.